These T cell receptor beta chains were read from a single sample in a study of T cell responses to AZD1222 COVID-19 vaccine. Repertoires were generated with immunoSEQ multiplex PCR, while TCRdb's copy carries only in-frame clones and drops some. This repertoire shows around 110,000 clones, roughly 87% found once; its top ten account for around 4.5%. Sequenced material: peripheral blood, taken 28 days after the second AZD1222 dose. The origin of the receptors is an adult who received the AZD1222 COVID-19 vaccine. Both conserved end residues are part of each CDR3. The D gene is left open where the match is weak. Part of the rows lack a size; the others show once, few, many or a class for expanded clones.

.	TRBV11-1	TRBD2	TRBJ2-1	CASSLLAGSYNEQFF	TGTGCCAGCAGCTTATTAGCGGGGTCCTACAATGAGCAGTTCTTC
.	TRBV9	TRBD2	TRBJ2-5	CASARGGGETQYF	TGTGCCAGCGCGCGGGGGGGCGGCGAGACCCAGTACTTC
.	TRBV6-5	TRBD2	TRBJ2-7	CASSYSRGGDSYEQYF	TGTGCCAGCAGTTACTCGAGGGGAGGGGACTCCTACGAGCAGTACTTC
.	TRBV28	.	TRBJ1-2	CASSPGTTYGYTF	TGTGCCAGCAGTCCCGGGACAACCTATGGCTACACCTTC
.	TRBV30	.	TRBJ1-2	CAWSSTAGRGYGYTF	TGTGCCTGGAGTTCGACGGCCGGTCGAGGCTATGGCTACACCTTC
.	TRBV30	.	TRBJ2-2	CAETWENTGELFF	TGTGCAGAGACGTGGGAGAACACCGGGGAGCTGTTTTTT
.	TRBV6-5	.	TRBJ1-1	CASSPRRPTSEAFF	TGTGCCAGCAGCCCCAGAAGACCAACCTCTGAAGCTTTCTTT
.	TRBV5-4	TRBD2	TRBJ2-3	CASSSSGAYTDTQYF	TGTGCCAGCAGCTCTAGCGGGGCGTACACAGATACGCAGTATTTT
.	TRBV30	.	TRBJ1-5	CAWSGITTDQPQHF	TGTGCCTGGAGTGGGATTACCACGGATCAGCCCCAGCATTTT
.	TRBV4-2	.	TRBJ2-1	CASSQKGGNEQFF	TGTGCCAGCAGCCAAAAGGGGGGGAATGAGCAGTTCTTC
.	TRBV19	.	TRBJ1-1	CASSAPRPTEAFF	TGTGCCAGTAGTGCGCCCCGGCCCACTGAAGCTTTCTTT
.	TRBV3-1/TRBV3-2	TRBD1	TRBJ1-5	CASSQGGTVNQPQHF	TGTGCCAGCAGCCAAGGCGGGACAGTCAATCAGCCCCAGCATTTT
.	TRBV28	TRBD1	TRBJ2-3	CASSSGGPRADTQYF	TGTGCCAGCAGTTCAGGGGGACCCCGGGCAGATACGCAGTATTTT
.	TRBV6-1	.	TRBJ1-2	CASSEAIGPSYGYTF	TGTGCCAGCAGTGAAGCGATCGGACCGAGCTATGGCTACACCTTC
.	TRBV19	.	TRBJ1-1	CASSPPGSGRVEAFF	TGTGCCAGTAGCCCCCCTGGGAGTGGGCGGGTCGAAGCTTTCTTT
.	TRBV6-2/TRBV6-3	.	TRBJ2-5	CASSYVADQETQYF	TGTGCCAGCAGTTACGTGGCGGACCAAGAGACCCAGTACTTC
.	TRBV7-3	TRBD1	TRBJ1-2	CASSSNRGTGGNYGYTF	TGTGCCAGCAGCTCTAACCGCGGGACAGGGGGCAACTATGGCTACACCTTC
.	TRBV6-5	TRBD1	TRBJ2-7	CASSLPGQGNEQYF	TGTGCCAGCAGCCTACCGGGACAGGGGAACGAGCAGTACTTC
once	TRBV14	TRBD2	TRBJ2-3	CASSQDLGLGADTQYF	TGTGCCAGCAGCCAAGATTTGGGACTAGGGGCAGATACGCAGTATTTT
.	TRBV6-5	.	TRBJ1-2	CASSYIGVNYGYTF	TGTGCCAGCAGTTACATCGGGGTTAACTATGGCTACACCTTC
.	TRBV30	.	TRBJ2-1	CAWSVGQGNEQFF	TGTGCCTGGAGTGTAGGTCAGGGGAATGAGCAGTTCTTC
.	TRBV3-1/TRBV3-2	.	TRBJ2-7	CASSQDGGRDSDPILTYEQYF	TGTGCCAGCAGCCAAGATGGAGGGAGGGACAGCGACCCAATATTAACCTACGAGCAGTACTTC
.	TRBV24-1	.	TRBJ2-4	CATSVGNIQYF	TGTGCCACCAGTGTTGGAAACATTCAGTACTTC
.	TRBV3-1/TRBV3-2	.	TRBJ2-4	CASSQNAIQYF	TGTGCCAGCAGCCAAAATGCTATTCAGTACTTC
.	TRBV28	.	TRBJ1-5	CASSLIGGNNQPQHF	TGTGCCAGCAGTTTAATTGGGGGCAACAATCAGCCCCAGCATTTT
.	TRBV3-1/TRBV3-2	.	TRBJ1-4	CASSLGPPNEKLFF	TGTGCCAGCAGCCTAGGCCCCCCGAATGAAAAACTGTTTTTT
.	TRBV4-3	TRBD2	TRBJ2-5	CASSPRSLAGGLWETQYF	TGCGCCAGCAGCCCCCGCTCACTAGCGGGGGGGCTTTGGGAGACCCAGTACTTC
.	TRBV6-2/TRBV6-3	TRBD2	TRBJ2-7	CASGFLAGSYEQYF	TGTGCCAGCGGTTTTCTAGCGGGTTCCTACGAGCAGTACTTC
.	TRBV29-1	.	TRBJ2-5	CSVAPANQETQYF	TGCAGCGTTGCGCCGGCCAACCAAGAGACCCAGTACTTC
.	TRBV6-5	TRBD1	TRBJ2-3	CASTPGTGTDTQYF	TGTGCCAGCACTCCCGGGACAGGGACAGATACGCAGTATTTT
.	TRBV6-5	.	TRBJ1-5	CASRVSNNQPQHF	TGTGCCAGCAGGGTCTCTAACAATCAGCCCCAGCATTTT
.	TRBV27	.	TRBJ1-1	CASSLSPGPNTEAFF	TGTGCCAGCAGTTTATCACCAGGGCCGAACACTGAAGCTTTCTTT
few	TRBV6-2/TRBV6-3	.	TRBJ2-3	CASSYWGGADTQYF	TGTGCCAGCAGTTACTGGGGAGGCGCAGATACGCAGTATTTT
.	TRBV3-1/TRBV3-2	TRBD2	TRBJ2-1	CASRLAGEAYNEQFF	TGTGCCAGCAGGCTAGCGGGGGAGGCCTACAATGAGCAGTTCTTC
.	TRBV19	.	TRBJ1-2	CASSMSPGQRGYGYTF	TGTGCCAGTAGTATGTCCCCAGGACAACGGGGGTATGGCTACACCTTC
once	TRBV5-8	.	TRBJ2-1	CASSLEGFF	TGTGCCAGCAGCTTGGAGGGGTTCTTC
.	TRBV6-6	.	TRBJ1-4	CASSPGTGVRTNEKLFF	TGTGCCAGCAGTCCTGGGACGGGTGTACGCACTAATGAAAAACTGTTTTTT
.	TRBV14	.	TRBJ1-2	CASSQLQPQGWRGYTF	TGTGCCAGCAGCCAACTACAGCCGCAGGGGTGGCGTGGCTACACCTTC
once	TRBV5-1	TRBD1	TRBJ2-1	CASSSGQEYNEQFF	TGCGCCAGCAGCTCCGGACAGGAGTACAATGAGCAGTTCTTC
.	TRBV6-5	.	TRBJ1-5	CASSFSSGGQPQHF	TGTGCCAGCAGTTTCTCTTCGGGCGGTCAGCCCCAGCATTTT
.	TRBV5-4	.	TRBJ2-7	CASSLEARSSYEQYF	TGTGCCAGCAGCTTGGAGGCCAGGAGCTCCTACGAGCAGTACTTC
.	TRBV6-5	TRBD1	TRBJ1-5	CASKGGSNQPQHF	TGTGCCAGCAAAGGGGGCAGCAATCAGCCCCAGCATTTT
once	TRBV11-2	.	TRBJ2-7	CASSPVEAPNSEQYF	TGTGCCAGCAGCCCTGTTGAAGCGCCCAATAGCGAGCAGTACTTC